This TCR beta chain comes out of a study of blood T cell repertoires in COVID-19. Study-wide background: The origin of the acute and convalescent COVID-19 samples was the United States, Italy and Spain. The cDNA or gDNA used as material had been derived from T cells, B-cell-depleted T cells, or PBMCs.

The germline V gene has CDR1 SGHKS and CDR2 YYEKEE (reference sequence). Trimming took 1 base from V and 8 from J; bases not matched to a gene: 8. The length of the CDR3 is 17 residues. As originally analysed: Reference gene primer amplification gave nucleated cell count estimates. Profiled with immunoSEQ multiplex PCR; TCRdb holds only in-frame clones, not every one. That table is the source of V, J and clone size, and D and trimming were worked out from the DNA. The profile shows around 100,000 clones, about 88% of them singletons. This chain uses TRBV5-5 with TRBJ2-1; 14 nucleotides agree with TRBD2. This clonotype was obtained from a woman in her 70s who had recovered from COVID-19. The source material was peripheral blood. CDR3: CASSLPLVTSGRDEQFF. The CDR3 DNA reads as TGTGCCAGCAGCTTGCCGTTGGTGACTAGCGGGAGGGATGAGCAGTTCTTC.